The sample holds a few counts of the clone carrying this T cell receptor beta chain. The length of the CDR3 is 17 residues. Germline V lookup: CDR1 LGHNA, CDR2 YSLEER. V gave up 1 base and J gave up 6 bases; unmatched junction bases: 12. Some clones are missing from TCRdb's copy, which holds only in-frame ones; the method was immunoSEQ multiplex PCR. The repertoire includes 500,000 to 750,000 clones, around nine tenths of them detected once, and 0.0095% to 0.012% sits in the top ten. This sample stems from a study of shared T cell receptors in the human thymus. This sample was also put to use in a study of human thymus T cells. This second study notes: Infants, healthy and Finnish, who were having corrective surgery for congenital heart defects served as donors. The thymus tissue came from resections taken during corrective heart surgery. Highly overlapping thymic repertoires in unrelated individuals were reported by related research.

The V gene is TRBV4-3, the J gene TRBJ2-1, with 7 positions matching TRBD2. The TCR sequence derives from a boy in the first two years of life with a congenital heart defect. Sequenced input: thymocytes. This CDR3 is CASSQGPAGRAGNEQFF. The CDR3 bases are TGCGCCAGCAGCCAAGGGCCTGCGGGGAGGGCCGGCAATGAGCAGTTCTTC.